This TCR beta chain was identified during a study of blood T cells in healthy people across ages. Across the study: Capture via template switching afforded approximately one barcoded beta molecule per two T cells.

The authors ran a second PCR of about 6 to 11 cycles using a sample-barcoded 5' primer and a J-beta primer mix. Every sample gave at least 2.5 million paired-end reads containing CDR3. Each CDR3 protein is one row after TCRdb ran MiXCR on the 5' RACE reads. The sample carries hundreds of thousands of distinct CDR3 sequences, about 30% recorded once. The CDR3 is 16 residues long. Germline CDR1 DFQATT, CDR2 SNEGSKA (reference sequence). The trim removed 1 base at V and 4 bases at J, leaving 8 bases unmatched. In this sample, this clonotype turned up many times. The TCR originated in a woman older than 75 in good health. The genes are TRBV20-1 and TRBJ2-3; 10 bases map to TRBD2. Sequencing was carried out using blood. This CDR3 is CSARGKLAGKADTQYF. Written as DNA, the CDR3 is TGCAGTGCTAGAGGAAAACTAGCGGGGAAGGCAGATACGCAGTATTTT.